The clone carrying this T cell receptor beta chain was detected a few times. What it binds is unknown. This entry belongs to a study of cytomegalovirus exposure and HLA in healthy donors. Study-wide points: For most TCR sequences rarity was the rule, although some public TCRs occurred in many donors. It was reported that TCR beta sequences correctly inferred the HLA-A and HLA-B alleles for most subjects. Sequencing artifact likely explains a cluster of highly shared sequence variants.

V was trimmed by 8 bases and J by 2 bases, leaving 16 bases between them. The V gene's germline CDR1 is SNHLY and CDR2 FYNNEI. The CDR3 totals 15 residues. PCR amplification relied on 60 Vbeta primers (plus 13 Jbeta primers). Profiling relied on immunoSEQ multiplex PCR, and the TCRdb table lists in-frame clones only, not all of them. The sample includes 150,000 to 200,000 clones, about 77% of them seen just once. Sequenced: PBMCs. V usage is TRBV2 and J usage is TRBJ1-5, with D possibly matching TRBD1 (6 bases). This TCR was sampled from a man in his late teens or twenties in good health and CMV-seropositive. CDR3 residues: CASGFLGGGNQPQHF. As DNA, the CDR3 is TGTGCCAGCGGTTTTTTAGGGGGAGGCAATCAGCCCCAGCATTTT.